This entry lists 6 T cell receptor beta chains sequenced from one sample in a study of T-cell memory formation after mild COVID-19. TCRdb reprocessed the 5' RACE reads via MiXCR and lists one record per CDR3 protein. Among 110,000 or so distinct CDR3 sequences, 15% to 20% were seen once, and the ten largest hold around 5.5%. Sample: PBMCs or a T cell subset sorted from them (not recorded which). The receptors were sampled from a young man who had mild COVID-19 (a few samples of this study predate the infection). Cell type and time point are not known.

The rearrangement links TRBV5-1 to TRBJ2-1; 8 bases fit TRBD1. This CDR3 contains 16 residues. CDR1 and CDR2 from the germline V gene are SGHRS and YFSETQ. The ends lost 4 bases at V and 6 bases at J; junction bases unmatched: 12. DNA of the CDR3: TGCGCCAGCAGCCCCCCTTTGGGACAGGCAAGCAATGAGCAGTTCTTC. This encodes CASSPPLGQASNEQFF. The whole variable domain, remainder taken from reference TRBV5-1 and TRBJ2-1, is KAGVTQTPRYLIKTRGQQVTLSCSPISGHRSVSWYQQTPGQGLQFLFEYFSETQRNKGNFPGRFSGRQFSNSRSEMNVSTLELGDSALYLCASSPPLGQASNEQFFGPGTRLTVL.

J is TRBJ2-7 and V is TRBV5-5; D remains unclear. CDR3 length: 15 residues. V was clipped by 5 bases and J by 4 bases, with 19 bases between them. Germline CDR1 and CDR2: SGHKS and YYEKEE (reference sequence). The CDR3 spells CASRYGPSAWYEQYV. The CDR3 bases are TGTGCCAGCAGGTACGGGCCGTCCGCTTGGTACGAGCAGTACGTC.

This clonotype was seen a few times. The chain has TRBV20-1 and TRBJ1-1; TRBD1 agrees at 7 bases. The CDR3 is 16 amino acids. Germline CDR1 and CDR2: DFQATT and SNEGSKA (reference sequence). V trimming: 3 bases; J trimming: 0 bases; junction bases outside the gene matches: 10. The CDR3 region has the DNA TGCAGTGCTAGTAAAACAGGGGCGAGGGTGAACACTGAAGCTTTCTTT. Its translation: CSASKTGARVNTEAFF.

A few counts support this clonotype. V usage is TRBV7-8 and J usage is TRBJ1-2; D may be TRBD1 (5 bases). The V end was cut by 5 bases, the J end by 5 bases, with 15 bases between. Germline V lookup: CDR1 SGHVS, CDR2 FQNEAQ. The length of the CDR3 is 14 residues. The CDR3 is CASSPRVGGYGYTF. CDR3 bases: TGTGCCAGCAGCCCCAGGGTTGGGGGGTATGGCTACACCTTC.

Only a few counts were recorded for this clonotype. This chain connects TRBV6-2 or TRBV6-3 to TRBJ2-7; D gene uncertain. This CDR3 spans 12 amino acids. CDR1 and CDR2 (germline): MNHEY, SVGEGT. Trimming took 4 bases from V and 1 from J, leaving 5 bases between them. The CDR3, as DNA: TGTGCCAGCAGTTTTACATCCTACGAGCAGTACTTC. This codes for CASSFTSYEQYF.

This clonotype was recorded a few times. The chain combines TRBV5-1 with TRBJ2-1; D may be TRBD1 (6 bases). With 3 bases removed from V and 4 bases from J, the gap between germline ends came to 14 bases. CDR3 length: 15 residues. Looked up from germline, CDR1 is SGHRS and CDR2 is YFSETQ. The CDR3 bases are TGCGCCAGCAGCTCCGGGACACCCACTTACAATGAGCAGTTCTTC. Translation gives CASSSGTPTYNEQFF.